These 28 T cell receptor beta chains were all obtained from the same sample, sequenced in a study of blood T cell repertoires in COVID-19. The repertoire was sequenced with immunoSEQ multiplex PCR; TCRdb's copy has only in-frame clones and lacks some. The repertoire holds about 120,000 clones, with just under 80% as singletons. Material for sequencing was peripheral blood. The receptors originated from a man between 60 and 70 years old with active or convalescent COVID-19.

This clone was seen once. This chain connects TRBV27 to TRBJ1-2; possibly TRBD1 for D (6 bases). This CDR3 is 13 amino acids long. Trimming removed 5 bases from V and 3 bases from J, with 10 bases in between. Per germline, CDR1 MNHEY and CDR2 SMNVEV (reference sequence). CDR3 DNA sequence: TGTGCCAGCAGTCCACGGACAGACTATGGCTACACCTTC. This sequence encodes CASSPRTDYGYTF.

The V gene is TRBV18, the J gene TRBJ2-7, with D possibly being TRBD1 (6 bases). The germline V gene has CDR1 KGHSH and CDR2 LQKENI. The CDR3 contains 13 residues. V lost 3 bases and J 3 bases, leaving 9 bases between the germline ends. Written as DNA, the CDR3 is TGTGCCAGCTCACCGGGGGCCCTCTACGAGCAGTACTTC. Residues: CASSPGALYEQYF.

This clone was seen once. Relative to the germline gene, one junction end is altered; a read error may explain this. V is TRBV6-2 or TRBV6-3 and J is TRBJ1-4, with D perhaps matching TRBD1 (6 bases). This CDR3 is built from 14 residues. Germline assignment: CDR1 MNHEY and CDR2 SVGEGT. The CDR3 loop is CASSYFLGGEKLFF. The CDR3 region has the DNA TGTGCCAGCAGCTACTTTCTAGGGGGTGAAAAACTGTTTTTT.

The chain joins TRBV4-1 to TRBJ1-1; D remains ambiguous. This CDR3 has 16 residues. V was clipped by 4 bases and J by 4 bases, with 19 bases between them. Germline V gives CDR1 MGHRA, CDR2 YSYEKL. In nucleotides, the CDR3 is TGCGCCAGCAGCCGAAGATGGGATGTCGAGGGCACTGAAGCTTTCTTT. Encoded protein: CASSRRWDVEGTEAFF.

The rearrangement uses TRBV7-8 and TRBJ2-5, with TRBD1 identical over 12 bases. This CDR3 has 16 residues. Germline trimming cut 5 bases from V and 4 bases from J; bases unmatched to any gene: 8. From germline, CDR1 is SGHVS and CDR2 FQNEAQ. CDR3 in DNA: TGTGCCAGCAGCAGACAGCCGGGACAGGGGGCAGAGACCCAGTACTTC. Protein: CASSRQPGQGAETQYF.

This clone occurred once. V is TRBV5-1 and J is TRBJ2-3; maybe TRBD2 (5 bases). V shed 0 bases and J shed 5 bases, with 22 bases lying between them. This CDR3 region has 18 residues. Germline V lookup: CDR1 SGHRS, CDR2 YFSETQ. In DNA form, the CDR3 reads TGCGCCAGCAGCTTGGGGCTTTTAGCGTCCCAAGGGCGAGATACGCAGTATTTT. Amino acids: CASSLGLLASQGRDTQYF. Using reference TRBV5-1 and TRBJ2-3 for the parts outside the CDR3, the full variable domain is KAGVTQTPRYLIKTRGQQVTLSCSPISGHRSVSWYQQTPGQGLQFLFEYFSETQRNKGNFPGRFSGRQFSNSRSEMNVSTLELGDSALYLCASSLGLLASQGRDTQYFGPGTRLTVL.

The chain links TRBV4-3 to TRBJ2-3; the D is unclear. Trimming cost V 0 bases and J 0 bases, with 13 bases left between them. The CDR3 extends over 17 amino acids. The germline V gene has CDR1 LGHNA and CDR2 YSLEER. CDR3 bases: TGCGCCAGCAGCCAAGATCCGGCGCGGAGAAGCACAGATACGCAGTATTTT. Protein sequence: CASSQDPARRSTDTQYF.

The J gene is TRBJ1-5, the V gene TRBV28; no reliable D call. Germline-derived CDR1 and CDR2 are MDHEN and SYDVKM. V lost 1 base, J lost 9 bases, and 10 bases lay in between. CDR3 length: 13 amino acids. CDR3 sequence: CASSLSNELPQHF. CDR3 nucleotides: TGTGCCAGCAGTTTATCTAATGAGTTGCCCCAGCATTTT.

This rearrangement joins TRBV6-5 to TRBJ2-3; D gene unclear. Trimming shortened V by 6 bases and J by 1 base, and 11 bases separated the two germline ends. CDR3 length: 14 amino acids. The germline V gene encodes CDR1 MNHEY and CDR2 SVGAGI. CDR3 DNA sequence: TGTGCCAGCAGGGATGGGCAGGGCACAGATACGCAGTATTTT. Translated: CASRDGQGTDTQYF.

CDR3 protein: CASRGQGGRTEAFF. The CDR3 nucleotides are TGTGCCAGCAGGGGGCAGGGAGGGAGGACTGAAGCTTTCTTT. This chain uses TRBV28 with TRBJ1-1; D may be TRBD1 (5 bases). The ends were cut back, 6 bases at V and 5 bases at J, with 16 bases in the middle. The germline V gene has CDR1 MDHEN and CDR2 SYDVKM. The CDR3 has 14 residues.

This clone was seen a few times. The chain couples TRBV13 to TRBJ2-7, with TRBD1 identical over 8 bases. V lost 2 bases and J lost 4; bases outside the gene matches: 4. Germline V gene sequence: CDR1 PRHDT, CDR2 FYEKMQ (reference sequence). The CDR3 runs to 14 residues. CDR3 DNA: TGTGCCAGCAGCTTAAGACAGGGGACTTACGAGCAGTACTTC. Translation gives CASSLRQGTYEQYF. Variable domain in full (rest from reference TRBV13 and TRBJ2-7): AAGVIQSPRHLIKEKRETATLKCYPIPRHDTVYWYQQGPGQDPQFLISFYEKMQSDKGSIPDRFSAQQFSDYHSELNMSSLELGDSALYFCASSLRQGTYEQYFGPGTRLTVT.

This clone has only a few counts. This rearrangement joins TRBV5-1 to TRBJ1-2; 10 positions agree with TRBD1. This CDR3 contains 14 residues. CDR1 is SGHRS, CDR2 YFSETQ, per germline. V shed 0 bases, J shed 7 bases, and the junction held 3 bases outside the gene matches. CDR3 sequence: CASSLGQGASGYTF. The CDR3 DNA is TGCGCCAGCAGCTTGGGACAGGGGGCCTCTGGCTACACCTTC.

Only one count was recorded for this clone. The chain links TRBV5-1 to TRBJ2-2; 9 bases agree with TRBD2. V shed 0 bases, J shed 4 bases, and the junction held 4 bases outside the gene matches. Germline loops: CDR1 SGHRS, CDR2 YFSETQ. The CDR3 length is 16 residues. CDR3 loop: CASSLASGTITGELFF. Written as DNA, the CDR3 is TGCGCCAGCAGCTTGGCTAGCGGGACGATCACCGGGGAGCTGTTTTTT.

The chain uses TRBV6-5 and TRBJ2-7; 8 bases agree with TRBD2. The CDR3 is 15 residues long. V was pared by 7 bases and J by 2 bases, with 10 bases of the junction left unmatched. Germline CDR1 reads MNHEY; CDR2 reads SVGAGI. This CDR3 is CASNRGGEAPYEQYF. CDR3 DNA: TGTGCCAGCAATCGGGGGGGGGAGGCCCCCTACGAGCAGTACTTC.

The chain uses TRBV28 and TRBJ1-2; possibly TRBD1 for D (6 bases). This CDR3 has 14 residues. Trimming shortened V by 7 bases and J by 4 bases, and 16 bases separated the two germline ends. Germline values: CDR1 MDHEN, CDR2 SYDVKM. CDR3 coding DNA: TGTGCCAGCACCCTCGCAGGACAGCTCTATGGCTACACCTTC. Protein product: CASTLAGQLYGYTF.

The chain joins TRBV12-3 or TRBV12-4 to TRBJ1-1, with D maybe TRBD1 (6 bases). V lost 6 bases and J lost 4, with 12 bases in between. The CDR3 runs to 13 residues. CDR3 sequence reads: CASRIRTATEAFF. CDR3 nucleotide sequence: TGTGCCAGCAGAATTCGGACAGCCACTGAAGCTTTCTTT.

The CDR3 region has the DNA TGTGCCAGCAGCACCTTACACCGCCCGGGACAGGGAACCTACGAGCAGTACTTC. Translated: CASSTLHRPGQGTYEQYF. This sequence joins TRBV7-2 and TRBJ2-7, with 9 bases that match TRBD1. V was pared by 5 bases and J by 2 bases, with 16 bases of the junction left unmatched. CDR3 length equals 18 residues. Germline CDR1 SGHTA, CDR2 FQGNSA.

This clone was recorded once. The V and J genes are TRBV6-1 and TRBJ1-2; TRBD1 is a possible D gene (6 bases). The length of the CDR3 is 14 residues. Germline V gives CDR1 MNHNS, CDR2 SASEGT. The ends were cut back, 3 bases at V and 8 bases at J, with 16 bases in the middle. The CDR3 loop is CASSDPGQTPGYTF. The CDR3 DNA is TGTGCCAGCAGTGATCCCGGACAGACCCCGGGCTACACCTTC.

This clone was found a few times. The V and J genes are TRBV5-1 and TRBJ1-1; perhaps TRBD1 as D (5 bases). V was trimmed by 4 bases and J by 5 bases, leaving 15 bases between them. This CDR3 contains 14 residues. CDR1 SGHRS and CDR2 YFSETQ come from the germline V gene. The CDR3 DNA sequence: TGCGCCAGCAGCACCGGGACTCGGGGGACTGAAGCTTTCTTT. Protein: CASSTGTRGTEAFF.

The chain employs TRBV7-2 and TRBJ2-3; possible D gene TRBD2, 6 bases. The CDR3 totals 14 residues. Germline V gene lookup returns CDR1 SGHTA and CDR2 FQGNSA. Trimming pared 6 bases from V and 3 bases from J, leaving 13 bases between. CDR3 amino acids: CASRKPAGTDTQYF. DNA for the CDR3: TGTGCCAGCAGAAAGCCGGCGGGGACAGATACGCAGTATTTT. The variable domain in full, with the rest retrieved from reference TRBV7-2 and TRBJ2-3, is GAGVSQSPSNKVTEKGKDVELRCDPISGHTALYWYRQSLGQGLEFLIYFQGNSAPDKSGLPSDRFSAERTGGSVSTLTIQRTQQEDSAVYLCASRKPAGTDTQYFGPGTRLTVL.

The chain's CDR3 is CASRPSGDTQYF. CDR3 sequence (DNA): TGTGCCAGCAGACCCAGCGGAGATACGCAGTATTTT. This sequence joins TRBV12-3 or TRBV12-4 and TRBJ2-3, with D possibly matching TRBD2 (5 bases). Trimming took off 6 bases at V and 5 bases at J, with 9 bases between the two ends. CDR3 length equals 12 residues.

V usage is TRBV6-2 or TRBV6-3 and J usage is TRBJ2-1, with TRBD2 matching 11 bases. J lost 4 bases, V lost 4 bases, and 9 bases had no gene match. This CDR3 has 17 residues. CDR1 is MNHEY and CDR2 is SVGEGT in the germline V gene. The CDR3 here is CASSFTRRTSGYNEQFF. CDR3 nucleotide sequence: TGTGCCAGCAGTTTCACGAGGAGGACTAGCGGGTACAATGAGCAGTTCTTC.

The chain combines TRBV7-3 with TRBJ1-1; 10 positions match TRBD1. The junction had 14 bases not matched to a gene; V was cut back by 5 bases and J by 11 bases. Germline assignment: CDR1 SGHTA and CDR2 FQGTGA. The CDR3 contains 15 residues. The CDR3 coding sequence is TGTGCCAGCAGCCCCGGGACAGGGGATTTGAATGGGGCTTTCTTT. Residues: CASSPGTGDLNGAFF.

The chain has TRBV27 and TRBJ1-3; TRBD1 is a possible D gene (6 bases). There are 15 residues in the CDR3. The V gene's germline CDR1 is MNHEY and CDR2 SMNVEV (reference sequence). V gave up 2 bases and J gave up 2 bases, with 10 bases separating them. The CDR3 DNA reads TGTGCCAGCAGTTTAGGGGGGGCGCCTGGAAACACCATATATTTT. Protein sequence: CASSLGGAPGNTIYF.

The chain couples TRBV7-9 to TRBJ2-1, with D possibly TRBD2 on 5 matching bases. Trimming took off 5 bases at V and 5 bases at J, with 16 bases between the two ends. The CDR3 has 15 residues. The germline CDR1 and CDR2 sequences are SEHNR and FQNEAQ (reference sequence). Written as DNA, the CDR3 is TGTGCCAGCAGCGCCCCGGGAACGAGGGACAATGAGCAGTTCTTC. Protein product: CASSAPGTRDNEQFF.

This chain's CDR3 is CASSYWGGFGQPQHF. In nucleotides, the CDR3 is TGTGCCAGCAGTTACTGGGGAGGTTTTGGTCAGCCCCAGCATTTT. The V and J genes are TRBV6-2 or TRBV6-3 and TRBJ1-5; D gene ambiguous. V lost 1 base and J 6 bases, leaving 13 bases between the germline ends. The CDR3 totals 15 residues. Germline V gene sequence: CDR1 MNHEY, CDR2 SVGEGT.

The genes are TRBV7-3 and TRBJ2-5, with D possibly matching TRBD2 (5 bases). This CDR3 is 13 amino acids long. V lost 0 bases to trimming and J lost 5 bases, with 7 bases between them. CDR1 and CDR2 (germline): SGHTA, FQGTGA. Here the CDR3 DNA reads TGTGCCAGCAGCTTAACCAGAGGGGAGACCCAGTACTTC. Amino acids: CASSLTRGETQYF.

Comment on this clone: A read error may produce the germline difference seen at one junction end. The V and J genes are TRBV28 and TRBJ2-7; TRBD1 matches 8 bases. The CDR3 extends over 13 amino acids. Germline CDR1 and CDR2: MDHEN and SYDVKM. The CDR3 DNA reads TGTGCCAGCAGTCTACTTTCGACAGGGGTCCCAAGCTTC. Translating gives CASSLLSTGVPSF.